This is a list of T cell receptor beta chains from one sample in a study of T cells expressing NK-cell markers. From its re-call of the 5' RACE reads, TCRdb lists each CDR3 protein once, without DNA. The repertoire table contains 500,000 to 700,000 distinct CDR3 sequences. Sequenced sample: blood T cells: a sorted CD56 or NKG2C T cell subset, CD4+ or CD8+ T cells, or bulk PBMC T cells (not recorded which). These receptor sequences come from a man aged 18 to 29 in good health. CDR3s include the opening cysteine and the closing phenylalanine or tryptophan.

CSANPVSGQETQYF | TRBJ2-5 | TRBV20-1
CASSPDSYSPLHF | TRBJ1-6 | TRBV5-1
CASRTLAGGDTDTQYF | TRBJ2-3 | TRBV25-1
CASPGQSGSPLHF | TRBJ1-6 | TRBV6-1
CASSLSGVGTQYF | TRBJ2-5 | TRBV7-6
CASSQGIRPYEQYF | TRBJ2-7 | TRBV16
CASSQVPGQVNNEKLFF | TRBJ1-4 | TRBV4-1
CASSLTSGHNEQFF | TRBJ2-1 | TRBV3-1
CSALSLAGGPYEQYF | TRBJ2-7 | TRBV20-1
CASSPETGEQYF | TRBJ2-7 | TRBV27
CSAIHFQETQYF | TRBJ2-5 | TRBV20-1
CSARDSSSGSSEQFF | TRBJ2-1 | TRBV20-1
CSVREGTGELFF | TRBJ2-2 | TRBV29-1
CATSDTLGGAVYNEQFF | TRBJ2-1 | TRBV24-1
CSALHSGLYTDTQYF | TRBJ2-3 | TRBV20-1
CASSSGTLRGNTEAFF | TRBJ1-1 | TRBV5-1
CASSRDSPATNEKLFF | TRBJ1-4 | TRBV2
CASTSVGADTQYF | TRBJ2-3 | TRBV27
CASRETGLVRNYTF | TRBJ1-2 | TRBV6-1
CASSMTRSSYNEQFF | TRBJ2-1 | TRBV7-7
CASSYSNWEDEQFF | TRBJ2-1 | TRBV6-5
CSGSPLAGVRETQYF | TRBJ2-5 | TRBV20-1
CATSGPGTNTGELFF | TRBJ2-2 | TRBV15
CASSLRQGYGYTF | TRBJ1-2 | TRBV7-2
CASGLREGTQYF | TRBJ2-3 | TRBV27
CASSEPDRGLGETQYF | TRBJ2-5 | TRBV6-1
CSITGTGGVGTGNEQFF | TRBJ2-1 | TRBV29-1
CASSSGQATQYF | TRBJ2-5 | TRBV28
CASSQGTSGPQFF | TRBJ2-1 | TRBV3-1
CASSARDYGTDTQYF | TRBJ2-3 | TRBV12-3/TRBV12-4
CASSFYLGGGPDTQYF | TRBJ2-3 | TRBV5-1
CASSVGSGGKNNEQFF | TRBJ2-1 | TRBV9
CASSLGTGLVNIQYF | TRBJ2-4 | TRBV5-1
CASRFGTGRETQYF | TRBJ2-5 | TRBV25-1
CSARSGAVGQYF | TRBJ2-3 | TRBV20-1
CASSDSVTGYNEQFF | TRBJ2-1 | TRBV6-4